This T cell receptor beta chain was sequenced during a study of shared clonotypes between healthy human individuals. This CDR3 comprises 17 residues. Germline CDR1 is KGHSH and CDR2 is LQKENI. Trimming took 0 bases from V and 6 from J; bases not matched to a gene: 7. This table comes from immunoSEQ multiplex PCR, and its TCRdb copy is limited to in-frame clones, with some not included. In the table there are 1.5 million to 1.9 million clones, approximately 98% of which are singletons. The source material was naive CD4+ T cells sorted from blood. Described subset: CD45RA+ positively selected. The chain uses TRBV18 and TRBJ2-4; 11 nucleotides line up with TRBD1. This clonotype was sampled from a man younger than 40 in good health. The CDR3 is CASSPPWTGGAGNIQYF. Written as DNA, the CDR3 is TGTGCCAGCTCACCACCGTGGACAGGGGGCGCCGGAAACATTCAGTACTTC.